The subject of this entry is one TCR beta chain. What it binds is unknown. The time point was: inflamed ileum from the surgical specimen. Adults with ileal or ileocolonic Crohn's disease and an indication for resection were eligible. The record originates from a study of T cell repertoires in ileal Crohn's disease. Across the whole study: At surgery, less than 45% of patients smoked, with median disease duration approximately 7.3 years. Surgery for a complication: stricturing in about 61%, penetrating in roughly 40%. General study results and limits: Compared with non-smokers, active smokers at surgery showed more clonal expansions.

The trim removed 4 bases at V and 6 bases at J, leaving 11 bases unmatched. This CDR3 region has 17 residues. The germline gives CDR1 SGHDT, CDR2 YYEEEE. Sequenced by immunoSEQ multiplex PCR; TCRdb stores in-frame clones only, minus some. The sample holds around 5,400 clones, more than 75% seen once. This clonotype was obtained from an adult with Crohn's disease. Input material: ileal tissue. V and J are TRBV5-6 and TRBJ2-2, with 11 bases matching TRBD1. The CDR3 bases are TGTGCCAGCAGCCGGACAGGGGGCTACGAACTCGCCGGGGAGCTGTTTTTT. It encodes CASSRTGGYELAGELFF.